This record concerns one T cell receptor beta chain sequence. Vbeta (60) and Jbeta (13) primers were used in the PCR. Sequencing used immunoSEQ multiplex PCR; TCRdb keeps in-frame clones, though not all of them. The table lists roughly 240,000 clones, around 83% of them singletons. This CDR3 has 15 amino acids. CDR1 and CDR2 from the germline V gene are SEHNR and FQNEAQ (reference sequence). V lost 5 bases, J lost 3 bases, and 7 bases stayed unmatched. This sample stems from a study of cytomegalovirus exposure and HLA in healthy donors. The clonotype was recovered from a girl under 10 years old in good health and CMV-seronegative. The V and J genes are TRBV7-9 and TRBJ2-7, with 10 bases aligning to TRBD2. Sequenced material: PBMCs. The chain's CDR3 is CASSETSGRVYEQYF. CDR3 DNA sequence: TGTGCCAGCAGCGAGACGAGCGGGAGGGTCTACGAGCAGTACTTC.